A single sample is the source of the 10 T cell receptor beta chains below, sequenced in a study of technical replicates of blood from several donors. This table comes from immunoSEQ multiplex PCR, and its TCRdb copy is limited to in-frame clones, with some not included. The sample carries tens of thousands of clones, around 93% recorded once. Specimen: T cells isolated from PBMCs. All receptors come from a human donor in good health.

The CDR3 DNA follows: TGTGCCAGCAGTGGTTTTGGGCTAGCGGGGGGGCACCAAGAGACCCAGTACTTC. Amino acids: CASSGFGLAGGHQETQYF. J is TRBJ2-5 and V is TRBV5-4, with 12 bases matching TRBD2. Trimming at V came to 5 bases and at J to 0 bases, leaving 11 bases not matched to a gene. The CDR3 has 18 amino acids. From germline, CDR1 is SGHNT and CDR2 YYREEE (reference sequence).

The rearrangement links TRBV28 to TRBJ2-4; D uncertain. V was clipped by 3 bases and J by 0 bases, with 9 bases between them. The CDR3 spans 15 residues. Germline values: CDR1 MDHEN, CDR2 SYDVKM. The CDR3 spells CASSLRSLAKNIQYF. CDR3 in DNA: TGTGCCAGCAGTTTGCGAAGCCTAGCCAAAAACATTCAGTACTTC.

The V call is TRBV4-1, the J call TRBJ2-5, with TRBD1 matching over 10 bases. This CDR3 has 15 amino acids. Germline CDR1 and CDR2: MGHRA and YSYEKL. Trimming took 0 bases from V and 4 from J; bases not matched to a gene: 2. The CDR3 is CASSQDGQGVETQYF. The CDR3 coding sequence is TGCGCCAGCAGCCAAGATGGACAGGGGGTAGAGACCCAGTACTTC.

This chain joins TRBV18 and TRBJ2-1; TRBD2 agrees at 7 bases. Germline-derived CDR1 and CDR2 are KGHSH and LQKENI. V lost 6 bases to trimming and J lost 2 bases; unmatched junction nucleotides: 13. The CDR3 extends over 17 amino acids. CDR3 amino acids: CASSAPLGGVTYNEQFF. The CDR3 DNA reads TGTGCCAGCTCGGCACCCTTGGGGGGGGTGACCTACAATGAGCAGTTCTTC. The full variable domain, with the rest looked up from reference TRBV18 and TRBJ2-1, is NAGVMQNPRHLVRRRGQEARLRCSPMKGHSHVYWYRQLPEEGLKFMVYLQKENIIDESGMPKERFSAEFPKEGPSILRIQQVVRGDSAAYFCASSAPLGGVTYNEQFFGPGTRLTVL.

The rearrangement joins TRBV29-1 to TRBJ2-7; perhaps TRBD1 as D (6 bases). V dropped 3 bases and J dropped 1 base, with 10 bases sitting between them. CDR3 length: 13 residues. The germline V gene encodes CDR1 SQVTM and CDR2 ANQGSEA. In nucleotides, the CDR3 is TGCAGCGTTGATGGGGGCCGGTCCTACGAGCAGTACTTC. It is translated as CSVDGGRSYEQYF.

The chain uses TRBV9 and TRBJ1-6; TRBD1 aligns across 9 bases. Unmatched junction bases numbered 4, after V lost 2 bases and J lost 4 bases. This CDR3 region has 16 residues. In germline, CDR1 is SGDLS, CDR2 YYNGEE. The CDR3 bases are TGTGCCAGCAGCGTCACAGGGGGCGCGTATAATTCACCCCTCCACTTT. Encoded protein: CASSVTGGAYNSPLHF.

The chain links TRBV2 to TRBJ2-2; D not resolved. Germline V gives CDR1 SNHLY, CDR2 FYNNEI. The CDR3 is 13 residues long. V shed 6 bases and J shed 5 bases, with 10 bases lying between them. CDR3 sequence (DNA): TGTGCCAGCAGCCCCCCCTTGACCGGGGAGCTGTTTTTT. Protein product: CASSPPLTGELFF.

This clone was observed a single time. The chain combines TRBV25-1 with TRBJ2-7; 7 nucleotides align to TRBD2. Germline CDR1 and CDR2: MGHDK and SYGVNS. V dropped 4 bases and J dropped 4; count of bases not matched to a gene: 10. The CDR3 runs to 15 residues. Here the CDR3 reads CASSGRKRERYEQYF. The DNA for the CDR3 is TGTGCCAGCAGTGGCCGGAAGCGGGAAAGGTACGAGCAGTACTTC.

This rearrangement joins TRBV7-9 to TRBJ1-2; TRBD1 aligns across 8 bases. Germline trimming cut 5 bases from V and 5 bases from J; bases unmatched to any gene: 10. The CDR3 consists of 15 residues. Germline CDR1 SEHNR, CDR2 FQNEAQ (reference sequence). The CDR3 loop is CASSTGQGLQYGYTF. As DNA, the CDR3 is TGTGCCAGCAGCACCGGACAGGGTCTGCAATATGGCTACACCTTC.

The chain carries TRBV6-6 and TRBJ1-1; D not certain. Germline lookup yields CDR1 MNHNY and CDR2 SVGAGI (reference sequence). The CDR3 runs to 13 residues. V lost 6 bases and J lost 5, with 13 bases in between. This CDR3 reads CASSPPGGTEAFF. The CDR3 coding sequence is TGTGCCAGCAGCCCACCCGGAGGGACTGAAGCTTTCTTT.